This T cell receptor (beta chain) was observed in a study of CD8+ T cells in alopecia areata. Overall study: Oral tofacitinib, 5 to 10 mg twice daily, was given in an open-label trial.

As to treatment: oral pan-JAK inhibitor, 5-10 mg twice daily. cDNA reverse transcribed from extracted RNA served as the sequencing template. Assay: immunoSEQ multiplex PCR; the TCRdb copy retains only in-frame clones and omits some. The profile shows under 200,000 clones, around 59% of them singletons. The ends were cut back, 4 bases at V and 6 bases at J, with 10 bases in the middle. This CDR3 has 13 amino acids. CDR1 and CDR2 (germline): SGHDT, YYEEEE. Material: CD4+ T cells sorted from blood, obtained at week 24, from a patient treated with tofacitinib. The TCR originated in a human donor with alopecia areata. The chain uses TRBV5-6 and TRBJ2-2, with D uncertain. The CDR3 sequence is CASSPPRAGELFF. The CDR3 nucleotides read TGTGCCAGCAGCCCCCCTAGGGCCGGGGAGCTGTTTTTT.